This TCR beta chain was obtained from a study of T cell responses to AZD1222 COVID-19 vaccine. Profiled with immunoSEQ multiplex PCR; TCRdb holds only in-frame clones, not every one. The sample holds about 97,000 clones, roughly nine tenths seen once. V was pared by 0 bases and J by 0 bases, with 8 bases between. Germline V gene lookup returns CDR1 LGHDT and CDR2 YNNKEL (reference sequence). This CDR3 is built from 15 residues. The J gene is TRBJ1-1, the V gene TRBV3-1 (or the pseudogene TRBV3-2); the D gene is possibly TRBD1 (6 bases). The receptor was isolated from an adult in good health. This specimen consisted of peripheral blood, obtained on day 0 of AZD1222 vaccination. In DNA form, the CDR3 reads TGTGCCAGCAGCCAAGATACAGGGATGAACACTGAAGCTTTCTTT. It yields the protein CASSQDTGMNTEAFF.